What follows are 8 T cell receptor beta chains derived from one specimen sequenced in a study of CD8+ T cells in alopecia areata. The authors extracted RNA and reverse transcribed it into cDNA as the sequencing template. Libraries were prepared by immunoSEQ multiplex PCR; TCRdb keeps only in-frame clonotypes and omits some of them. The repertoire includes more than 100,000 clones, more than 40% of them detected once, and roughly 0.45% sits in the top ten. Treatment reported: oral pan-JAK inhibitor, 5-10 mg twice daily. The material sequenced was CD4+ T cells sorted from blood, taken at week 4, from a patient treated with tofacitinib. These receptors were collected from a human donor with alopecia areata.

The V call is TRBV30, the J call TRBJ1-1; 9 positions agree with TRBD1. The CDR3 extends over 13 amino acids. Germline CDR1 GTSNPN, CDR2 SVGIG (reference sequence). V gave up 8 bases and J gave up 1 base; unmatched junction bases: 5. This CDR3 reads CALSGQGNTEAFF. The CDR3 nucleotides are TGTGCCCTATCGGGACAGGGGAACACTGAAGCTTTCTTT.

This clone was seen a few times. V gene TRBV18 combines with J gene TRBJ1-1; 9 bases agree with TRBD1. Germline loops: CDR1 KGHSH, CDR2 LQKENI. Trimming took 4 bases from V and 1 from J; bases not matched to a gene: 7. The CDR3 totals 16 residues. The DNA of the CDR3 is TGTGCCAGCTCACGGGACAGGGTGGGGACGAACACTGAAGCTTTCTTT. Translation gives CASSRDRVGTNTEAFF. Together with reference TRBV18 and TRBJ1-1, the CDR3 gives the full variable domain: NAGVMQNPRHLVRRRGQEARLRCSPMKGHSHVYWYRQLPEEGLKFMVYLQKENIIDESGMPKERFSAEFPKEGPSILRIQQVVRGDSAAYFCASSRDRVGTNTEAFFGQGTRLTVV.

This rearrangement joins TRBV9 to TRBJ1-2; D gene unclear. Trimming cost V 4 bases and J 7 bases, with 14 bases left between them. CDR3 length: 13 amino acids. Per the germline V gene, CDR1 is SGDLS and CDR2 is YYNGEE. In DNA form, the CDR3 reads TGTGCCAGCAGCCGAGGGTTACTGACTGGCTACACCTTC. It codes for CASSRGLLTGYTF.

The chain employs TRBV7-8 and TRBJ1-4, with D perhaps TRBD1 (5 bases). Deletions cut 4 bases from V and 8 bases from J, with 26 bases between. Germline loops: CDR1 SGHVS, CDR2 FQNEAQ. There are 18 residues in the CDR3. The CDR3 here is CASSSYGPGRGRLEKLFF. CDR3 nucleotide sequence: TGTGCCAGCAGCTCCTACGGGCCGGGGCGAGGCCGGCTGGAAAAACTGTTTTTT.

The rearrangement joins TRBV6-4 to TRBJ2-1; 7 nucleotides agree with TRBD2. Germline V CDR1 and CDR2: MRHNA, SNTAGT. The CDR3 is made up of 13 amino acids. Trimming removed 1 base from V and 9 bases from J; junction bases left unmatched: 3. In DNA, the CDR3 is TGTGCCAGCAGTGACTGGTCTAGCGGTGAGCAGTTCTTC. This translates into CASSDWSSGEQFF.

This clone has more than one count but fewer than ten. This sequence joins TRBV5-1 and TRBJ2-3; TRBD1 matches at 7 bases. The CDR3 spans 14 residues. After removal of 0 bases from V and 3 bases from J, the junction contained 1 base not matched to a gene. The germline gives CDR1 SGHRS, CDR2 YFSETQ. CDR3 DNA: TGCGCCAGCAGCTTGGGGGACAGAACAGATACGCAGTATTTT. Protein: CASSLGDRTDTQYF.

The V call is TRBV6-5, the J call TRBJ2-3; 8 nucleotides align to TRBD1. The J segment lost 3 bases and the V segment lost 8 bases, leaving 7 bases of the junction unmatched. This CDR3 is built from 14 residues. From germline, CDR1 is MNHEY and CDR2 SVGAGI. CDR3 in amino acids: CASGRTGRTDTQYF. The DNA for the CDR3 is TGTGCCAGCGGGCGGACAGGGAGGACAGATACGCAGTATTTT.

The table lists this clone with a count of one. The chain links TRBV29-1 to TRBJ1-2; D uncertain. The CDR3 consists of 12 residues. V was cut by 4 bases and J by 6 bases, with 12 bases left in between. Germline V gene lookup returns CDR1 SQVTM and CDR2 ANQGSEA. The CDR3 region has the DNA TGCAGCGTTGTCGGCGATCGCCATGGCTACACCTTC. This encodes CSVVGDRHGYTF.